The clone carrying this T cell receptor beta chain has at least ten counts. Its matching antigen is unknown. The data were taken from a study of CD8 T cells in ankylosing spondylitis. Study-level findings and limits: Eight or nine highly homologous variants made up a TCR beta motif that seemed to typify ankylosing spondylitis blood.

The TCR beta libraries were generated through quantitative 5'-RACE incorporating molecular barcodes. TCRdb reprocessed the 5' RACE reads via MiXCR and lists one record per CDR3 protein. The table records about 540,000 distinct CDR3 sequences, approximately 12% of them present only once. The CDR3 has 17 residues. The V gene's germline CDR1 is LGHDT and CDR2 YNNKEL (reference sequence). The germline V and J ends were trimmed by 2 bases and 2 bases, with 17 bases remaining between them. Sequenced: blood, either unsorted or a sorted T cell fraction (not recorded which). The chain uses TRBV3-1 and TRBJ2-3, with D maybe TRBD2 (5 bases). The clonotype originates from a male donor with ankylosing spondylitis. The CDR3 protein is CASSQLLAGHSTDTQYF. DNA of the CDR3: TGTGCCAGCAGCCAACTCCTGGCGGGCCACTCCACAGATACGCAGTATTTT.